This T cell receptor beta chain was captured in a study of cytomegalovirus exposure and HLA in healthy donors. Regarding the study as a whole: Most TCR sequences proved rare, with some public TCRs found in many donors. It was in a later analysis that TCR association rates were seen to vary by HLA locus, highest for DRB1 and lowest for HLA-C.

PCR primers comprised 60 Vbeta and 13 Jbeta primers. This table comes from immunoSEQ multiplex PCR, and its TCRdb copy is limited to in-frame clones, with some not included. Of under 250,000 clones listed, about three quarters are singletons. Nominal health characterized the donors when sampled, though unrecorded immune exposures were likely. The CDR3 is 14 amino acids. V lost 5 bases to trimming and J lost 3 bases, with 14 bases between them. Germline CDR1 is SGHVS and CDR2 is FNYEAQ. About this clone itself: Its antigen is not known.

Sequenced: PBMCs. The clonotype originates from a boy younger than 18 in good health and CMV-seronegative. The rearrangement uses TRBV7-6 and TRBJ2-7; D is perhaps TRBD1 (8 bases). CDR3 amino acids: CASSITGGGYEQYF. CDR3 nucleotide sequence: TGTGCCAGCAGCATTACAGGGGGGGGCTACGAGCAGTACTTC.